Shown below are 31 T cell receptor beta chains from a single sample sequenced in a study of T cells in Graves' hyperthyroidism and ophthalmopathy. The investigators amplified TCR beta CDR3 regions from RNA transcripts. An initial round of RT-PCR targeting the TCR CDR3 relied on the HTBI primer set. TCRdb processed the multiplex PCR reads anew with MiXCR; each CDR3 protein has one entry. The sample has about 510,000 distinct CDR3 sequences, approximately 15% seen once. The sample consisted of blood. The receptors here all came from a woman aged 40 to 49 with Graves' hyperthyroidism.

This clonotype was seen at least ten times. V usage is TRBV5-1 and J usage is TRBJ2-1, with 7 positions matching TRBD2. The CDR3 is made up of 14 amino acids. Germline-derived CDR1 and CDR2 are SGHRS and YFSETQ. After removal of 5 bases from V and 10 bases from J, the junction contained 12 bases not matched to a gene. CDR3 nucleotide sequence: TGCGCCAGCAGACTGATGACTAGCTCCGGGGAGCAGTTCTTC. This translates into CASRLMTSSGEQFF.

V gene TRBV20-1 combines with J gene TRBJ2-3; weak D call: TRBD1 (7 bases). CDR3 length: 16 residues. The V and J ends lost 2 bases and 2 bases respectively, with 17 bases between them. CDR1 is DFQATT and CDR2 is SNEGSKA in the germline V gene (reference sequence). The CDR3 loop is CSARPGGGRNTDTQYF. The CDR3 bases are TGCAGTGCTAGACCTGGAGGGGGCCGGAACACAGATACGCAGTATTTT.

The sample holds many counts of this clonotype. The J gene is TRBJ2-2, the V gene TRBV2; unclear D gene. The CDR3 totals 14 residues. Germline CDR1 and CDR2: SNHLY and FYNNEI. V dropped 4 bases and J dropped 4 bases, with 10 bases sitting between them. CDR3 nucleotides: TGTGCCAGCAGTGCCCGGGCGGTCACCGGGGAGCTGTTTTTT. Translation: CASSARAVTGELFF.

This clonotype was detected ten times or more. This rearrangement joins TRBV30 to TRBJ2-1; maybe TRBD1 (6 bases). The CDR3 has 13 amino acids. Trimming left V 2 bases short and J 5 bases short, with 10 bases between. Germline CDR1 is GTSNPN and CDR2 is SVGIG (reference sequence). The CDR3 nucleotides read TGTGCCTGGAGTAATGGGGGCAACAATGAGCAGTTCTTC. This translates into CAWSNGGNNEQFF. Supplemented by reference TRBV30 and TRBJ2-1, the full variable domain reads SQTIHQWPATLVQPVGSPLSLECTVEGTSNPNLYWYRQAAGRGLQLLFYSVGIGQISSEVPQNLSASRPQDRQFILSSKKLLLSDSGFYLCAWSNGGNNEQFFGPGTRLTVL.

This clonotype has just a few counts. Here the CDR3 reads CASSMVASNQPQHF. The CDR3 DNA reads TGTGCCAGTAGTATGGTCGCGAGCAATCAGCCCCAGCATTTT. J is TRBJ1-5 and V is TRBV19; D unresolved. Per germline, CDR1 LNHDA and CDR2 SQIVND (reference sequence). The CDR3 consists of 14 residues. The ends were cut back, 3 bases at V and 1 base at J, with 7 bases in the middle.

This clonotype was detected many times. This chain uses TRBV20-1 with TRBJ2-4; 7 bases are a match to TRBD2. V shed 5 bases and J 0 bases; nucleotides not matched to a gene: 10. The germline V gene encodes CDR1 DFQATT and CDR2 SNEGSKA (reference sequence). This CDR3 has 16 residues. The CDR3 DNA reads TGCAGTGCTCTTAAAGCGGGGAGCTTAGCCAAAAACATTCAGTACTTC. Amino acids: CSALKAGSLAKNIQYF.

In its sample, this clonotype was seen many times. The chain is built from TRBV10-2 and TRBJ1-2; D is uncertain. This CDR3 is 13 amino acids long. CDR1 is WSHSY, CDR2 SAAADI, per germline. V was pared by 4 bases and J by 4 bases, with 10 bases between. CDR3 residues: CASSVKLSYGYTF. Written as DNA, the CDR3 is TGCGCCAGCAGTGTTAAACTGAGCTATGGCTACACCTTC.

The table lists this clonotype with many counts. V is TRBV29-1 and J is TRBJ1-2; perhaps TRBD1 as D (5 bases). Trimming removed 6 bases at V and 3 bases at J, with 11 bases between. Germline V gene data show CDR1 as SQVTM and CDR2 as ANQGSEA. This CDR3 is 12 amino acids long. CDR3 sequence (DNA): TGCAGCGTACCAGACAGTTACTATGGCTACACCTTC. Its protein is CSVPDSYYGYTF.

This clonotype has ten or more counts. The chain is built from TRBV27 and TRBJ2-7, with a tentative D call TRBD2 (6 bases). The germline gives CDR1 MNHEY, CDR2 SMNVEV (reference sequence). The CDR3 is 15 amino acids. V was cut by 2 bases and J by 1 base, with 12 bases left in between. CDR3 loop: CASSLASASSYEQYF. CDR3 coding DNA: TGTGCCAGCAGTTTAGCTAGCGCATCGTCCTACGAGCAGTACTTC.

The genes are TRBV18 and TRBJ1-4; 9 bases match TRBD1. Losses at the gene ends were 4 bases for V and 5 bases for J; bases not matched to a gene: 20. This CDR3 has 20 residues. The germline gives CDR1 KGHSH, CDR2 LQKENI. The CDR3 sequence is CASSRLPPGQGPGANEKLFF. CDR3 DNA sequence: TGTGCCAGCTCACGACTTCCACCGGGACAGGGTCCGGGGGCCAATGAAAAACTGTTTTTT.

This clonotype has at least ten counts. The rearrangement links TRBV5-1 to TRBJ2-7; no firm D call. In germline, CDR1 is SGHRS, CDR2 YFSETQ. V was trimmed by 0 bases and J by 7 bases, leaving 11 bases between them. CDR3 length: 13 residues. This chain's CDR3 is CASSLGNPGEQYF. For the CDR3, the DNA is TGCGCCAGCAGCTTGGGTAATCCTGGGGAGCAGTACTTC.

This chain uses TRBV2 with TRBJ1-2; D perhaps matches TRBD1 (6 bases). Germline values: CDR1 SNHLY, CDR2 FYNNEI. The CDR3 totals 13 residues. Trimming shortened V by 4 bases and J by 4 bases, and 10 bases separated the two germline ends. The DNA of the CDR3 is TGTGCCAGCAGTGCTGCGGGGGCCTATGGCTACACCTTC. Its translation is CASSAAGAYGYTF. Supplemented by reference TRBV2 and TRBJ1-2, the full variable domain reads EPEVTQTPSHQVTQMGQEVILRCVPISNHLYFYWYRQILGQKVEFLVSFYNNEISEKSEIFDDQFSVERPDGSNFTLKIRSTKLEDSAMYFCASSAAGAYGYTFGSGTRLTVV.

This clonotype was counted at least ten times. The gene calls are TRBV6-1 and TRBJ1-5, with D perhaps TRBD1 (5 bases). This CDR3 is 17 amino acids long. Trimming took off 8 bases at V and 3 bases at J, with 23 bases between the two ends. Per germline, CDR1 MNHNS and CDR2 SASEGT. The CDR3 region is CASPLQSSGRNNQPQHF. The CDR3 bases are TGTGCCAGCCCCCTGCAGTCCTCAGGGAGGAACAATCAGCCCCAGCATTTT.

This clonotype was seen ten or more times. The chain uses TRBV27 and TRBJ2-1; 11 bases are shared with TRBD2. CDR1 is MNHEY, CDR2 SMNVEV, per germline (reference sequence). The J segment lost 4 bases and the V segment lost 7 bases, leaving 15 bases of the junction unmatched. CDR3 length equals 18 residues. In DNA form, the CDR3 reads TGTGCCAGCACCGACCGATTTAGCGGGAGGGCCGGTTACAATGAGCAGTTCTTC. Its translation is CASTDRFSGRAGYNEQFF.

This chain links TRBV7-2 with TRBJ1-5; TRBD1 might be the D (6 bases). V lost 1 base and J 6 bases, leaving 10 bases between the germline ends. This CDR3 comprises 14 residues. CDR1 is SGHTA, CDR2 FQGNSA, per germline. The CDR3 DNA follows: TGTGCCAGCAGCTTAGTACAGGGCGCTCAGCCCCAGCATTTT. It yields the protein CASSLVQGAQPQHF.

The genes are TRBV9 and TRBJ2-1; 11 bases are shared with TRBD1. This CDR3 has 15 amino acids. Trimming took 2 bases from V and 4 from J; bases not matched to a gene: 2. CDR1 and CDR2 from the germline V gene are SGDLS and YYNGEE. The CDR3 region has the DNA TGTGCCAGCAGCGTCGGGACAGGGGGGTACAATGAGCAGTTCTTC. This codes for CASSVGTGGYNEQFF.

This clonotype was observed at least ten times. The chain couples TRBV6-1 to TRBJ2-1, with a weak D call TRBD1 (8 bases). CDR1 MNHNS and CDR2 SASEGT come from the germline V gene. The CDR3 contains 15 residues. V shed 7 bases and J shed 0 bases, with 13 bases lying between them. CDR3 protein: CASTGGGSSYNEQFF. CDR3 bases: TGTGCCAGCACAGGGGGCGGGAGCTCCTACAATGAGCAGTTCTTC.

Turning to this clonotype: A much bigger clone sits one base away, suggesting this may be a read error. The rearrangement joins TRBV10-2 to TRBJ2-7, with 10 bases aligning to TRBD1. There are 13 residues in the CDR3. In germline, CDR1 is WSHSY, CDR2 SAAADI. DNA of the CDR3: TGCGCCAGCAGACGGGACAGGGGTTACGGGCAGTACTTC. Its protein product is CASRRDRGYGQYF.

This clonotype has more than one count but fewer than ten. V is TRBV15 and J is TRBJ1-1; the D is unclear. Trimming cost V 1 base and J 0 bases, with 12 bases left between them. Germline CDR1 and CDR2: LNHNV and YYDKDF (reference sequence). This CDR3 spans 16 amino acids. CDR3 coding DNA: TGTGCCACCAGCAGAGGATCTAGGAGTCTGAACACTGAAGCTTTCTTT. This sequence encodes CATSRGSRSLNTEAFF.

The table lists this clonotype with many counts. The chain joins TRBV28 to TRBJ2-4; D uncertain. With 3 bases removed from V and 5 bases from J, the gap between germline ends came to 8 bases. The germline V gene has CDR1 MDHEN and CDR2 SYDVKM. The CDR3 is made up of 13 amino acids. The CDR3 protein is CASSFLPENIQYF. DNA for the CDR3: TGTGCCAGCAGTTTTTTGCCGGAAAACATTCAGTACTTC.

This clonotype was seen a few times. The chain links TRBV19 to TRBJ1-3; 7 bases agree with TRBD1. The CDR3 extends over 16 amino acids. Per the germline V gene, CDR1 is LNHDA and CDR2 is SQIVND (reference sequence). V lost 5 bases and J lost 2; bases outside the gene matches: 9. The CDR3 sequence: CASSPRTGRPGNTIYF. The CDR3 coding sequence is TGTGCCAGTAGTCCACGGACAGGTCGGCCTGGAAACACCATATATTTT.

This clonotype was counted at least ten times. The rearrangement uses TRBV7-3 and TRBJ2-1; the D is unclear. The V end was cut by 2 bases, the J end by 3 bases, with 14 bases between. The CDR3 sequence is 16 residues long. Germline loops: CDR1 SGHTA, CDR2 FQGTGA. The chain's CDR3 is CASSLLETSVYNEQFF. The CDR3 bases are TGTGCCAGCAGCTTATTGGAAACGTCCGTCTACAATGAGCAGTTCTTC.

This clonotype was detected many times. V and J are TRBV20-1 and TRBJ1-1; D is perhaps TRBD1 (6 bases). Looked up from germline, CDR1 is DFQATT and CDR2 is SNEGSKA (reference sequence). The CDR3 consists of 14 residues. The V and J ends lost 0 bases and 8 bases respectively, with 16 bases between them. In nucleotides, the CDR3 is TGCAGTGCTAGAGAGGTAACAGGGCCCATGGAAGCTTTCTTT. This encodes CSAREVTGPMEAFF.

The sample holds many counts of this clonotype. The V call is TRBV20-1, the J call TRBJ2-1, with TRBD2 matching over 13 bases. The CDR3 sequence is 14 residues long. CDR1 and CDR2 (germline): DFQATT, SNEGSKA (reference sequence). With V trimmed by 6 bases and J by 10 bases, 9 bases remained unmatched. This CDR3 is CSARQTSGREEQFF. CDR3 sequence (DNA): TGCAGTGCCCGACAAACTAGCGGGAGGGAAGAGCAGTTCTTC.

The J gene is TRBJ2-1, the V gene TRBV2; 11 nucleotides line up with TRBD2. V trimming: 5 bases; J trimming: 10 bases; junction bases outside the gene matches: 13. Germline assignment: CDR1 SNHLY and CDR2 FYNNEI. The CDR3 covers 16 residues. The CDR3 DNA reads as TGTGCCAGCAGTCACCCGGTTAGCGGGAGGGCCGGGGAGCAGTTCTTC. Protein product: CASSHPVSGRAGEQFF.

This clonotype was detected many times. The rearrangement joins TRBV28 to TRBJ1-6; perhaps TRBD1 as D (5 bases). The CDR3 is 17 amino acids. Between the trimmed V and J ends, which lost 5 bases and 0 bases, there was a span of 14 bases. Per the germline V gene, CDR1 is MDHEN and CDR2 is SYDVKM. The CDR3 loop is CASSEGRSSSYNSPLHF. The CDR3 region has the DNA TGTGCCAGCAGTGAGGGGCGGTCCAGCTCCTATAATTCACCCCTCCACTTT.

This clonotype has just a few counts. The J gene is TRBJ2-3, the V gene TRBV11-2, with a possible D match to TRBD2 (5 bases). The CDR3 covers 15 residues. The germline V gene encodes CDR1 SGHAT and CDR2 FQNNGV. V shed 5 bases and J shed 7 bases, with 19 bases lying between them. The CDR3 spells CASSQSTSGGNTQYF. CDR3 bases: TGTGCCAGCAGCCAATCGACCAGCGGAGGAAATACGCAGTATTTT. The full variable domain, its missing parts supplied by reference TRBV11-2 and TRBJ2-3, is EAGVAQSPRYKIIEKRQSVAFWCNPISGHATLYWYQQILGQGPKLLIQFQNNGVVDDSQLPKDRFSAERLKGVDSTLKIQPAKLEDSAVYLCASSQSTSGGNTQYFGPGTRLTVL.

This clonotype was recorded many times. The chain is built from TRBV20-1 and TRBJ1-6; the D is unclear. V dropped 0 bases and J dropped 14 bases, with 11 bases sitting between them. CDR3 size: 12 residues. CDR1 is DFQATT, CDR2 SNEGSKA, per germline (reference sequence). The CDR3 DNA sequence: TGCAGTGCTAGAGAGGCAGGCTTTACCCTCCACTTT. Protein: CSAREAGFTLHF.

As to this clonotype: A much larger clone lies one base from this, so it may be a read error. It is likely a read error, because the conserved phenylalanine at the end of the CDR3 is missing. The chain is built from TRBV3-1 and TRBJ2-1; D is undetermined. There are 17 residues in the CDR3. Deletions cut 4 bases from V and 0 bases from J, with 16 bases between. The V gene's germline CDR1 is LGHDT and CDR2 YNNKEL (reference sequence). The CDR3 region has the DNA TGTGCCAGCAGCCTCCGGGCTGGGCGGAGCTCCTACAATGAGCAGTTCGTC. It is translated as CASSLRAGRSSYNEQFV.

Ten or more counts support this clonotype. This rearrangement joins TRBV20-1 to TRBJ2-3, with TRBD2 matching over 7 bases. CDR1 and CDR2 (germline): DFQATT, SNEGSKA (reference sequence). The V segment lost 2 bases and the J segment 0 bases; nucleotides outside the gene matches: 11. CDR3 length: 17 amino acids. The CDR3 coding sequence is TGCAGTGCTAGAAGGCTAGCGGAGCTTACTAGCACAGATACGCAGTATTTT. This encodes CSARRLAELTSTDTQYF.

Here the CDR3 reads CASTTGIAGANVLTF. CDR3 bases: TGTGCCAGCACTACAGGGATAGCTGGGGCCAACGTCCTGACTTTC. This chain links TRBV6-1 with TRBJ2-6; possible D gene TRBD1, 6 bases. The V and J ends lost 7 bases and 2 bases respectively, with 12 bases between them. The germline gives CDR1 MNHNS, CDR2 SASEGT. CDR3 length: 15 residues.